The clone carrying this T cell receptor beta chain was counted many times. Its antigen is still unknown. The sample is drawn from a study of T cells after posttransplantation cyclophosphamide. Study observations and caveats: Skin or GI-infiltrating T cells shared few TRB sequences with blood. TRB clonality was highly associated with recipient CMV seropositivity and reactivation. Later post-transplant blood repertoires were often dominated by donor CD8+ memory clones.

On the day of bone marrow donation, the related graft donor provided peripheral blood. Only in-frame clones appear in the TCRdb table, and some are missing; sequencing was by immunoSEQ multiplex PCR. Observed are about 37,000 clones, no singletons, with the top ten taking 5.9%. Germline lookup yields CDR1 MGHRA and CDR2 YSYEKL. The length of the CDR3 is 16 residues. Trimming removed 0 bases at V and 0 bases at J, with 9 bases between. This TCR was recovered from a young man in good health and a related stem cell transplant donor. Material for sequencing was PBMCs. The chain has TRBV4-1 and TRBJ1-3; D remains ambiguous. CDR3 in DNA: TGCGCCAGCAGCCAAGATCCCAGTTTCTCTGGAAACACCATATATTTT. Its translation: CASSQDPSFSGNTIYF.